This T cell receptor beta chain was documented in a study of blood T cell repertoires in COVID-19. Study in general: Nucleic acid was either cDNA or gDNA, and it came from T cells, B-cell-depleted T cells, or PBMCs.

Only in-frame clones appear in the TCRdb table, and some are missing; sequencing was by immunoSEQ multiplex PCR. The sample lists about 360,000 clones, 86% occurring once. Germline CDR1 and CDR2: SGHTA and FQGNSA. The CDR3 sequence is 15 residues long. The V and J ends lost 3 bases and 3 bases, in that order; junction bases with no gene match: 6. The source material was peripheral blood. This chain connects TRBV7-2 to TRBJ2-7; TRBD2 matches 9 bases. This receptor was taken from a woman aged 55-69 years with COVID-19, enrolled during active disease. The CDR3 sequence: CASSFGGGAIYEQYF. As DNA, the CDR3 is TGTGCCAGCAGCTTTGGCGGGGGGGCTATCTACGAGCAGTACTTC.